A single sample is the source of the 7 T cell receptor beta chains below, sequenced in a study of radiotherapy plus CTLA-4 blockade in lung cancer (dated by TCRdb to between 2018 and 2020). The receptor library was made with the immunoSEQ multiplex PCR assay. Not all clones reach the TCRdb copy of this immuneACCESS table, which keeps in-frame sequences only. Checked studies attribute under half of the gap to unresolved V genes and leave the rest unexplained. This sample comprises some 120,000 clones, about 80% of them detected only once. The top ten constitute about 3.5% of the sample. This specimen consisted of peripheral blood, obtained from a patient treated with radiotherapy plus ipilimumab. The receptors come from a human donor with non-small cell lung cancer that progressed on radiotherapy plus ipilimumab. Some clones in this sample may be carry-over from other donors' samples.

The chain recombines TRBV19 with TRBJ2-5; a possible D gene is TRBD2 (5 bases). The CDR3 sequence is 13 residues long. CDR1 is LNHDA, CDR2 SQIVND, per germline (reference sequence). V shed 5 bases and J shed 5 bases, with 12 bases lying between them. The CDR3, as DNA: TGTGCCAGTAGTTGGACTGCCTGGGAGACCCAGTACTTC. This encodes CASSWTAWETQYF.

The CDR3 nucleotides read TGTGCCAGCAGCGTACTGACTTCAGGGGCTGAAGCTTTCTTT. Protein product: CASSVLTSGAEAFF. The V gene is TRBV9, the J gene TRBJ1-1; TRBD1 might be the D (6 bases). CDR3 size: 14 residues. V was pared by 1 base and J by 6 bases, with 13 bases between. Germline V gene data show CDR1 as SGDLS and CDR2 as YYNGEE.

The V call is TRBV7-9, the J call TRBJ2-5; D might be TRBD1 or TRBD2, each matching 6 bases. The J call could be wrong; TRBJ2-7 is a better fit for the DNA end. CDR3 length: 14 residues. Germline lookup yields CDR1 SEHNR and CDR2 FQNEAQ (reference sequence). In DNA form, the CDR3 reads TGTGCCAGCAGCACGGCCGGGGGCACCTACGAGCAGTACTTC. Translating gives CASSTAGGTYEQYF.

This clone came up once. The J gene is TRBJ2-2, the V gene TRBV9, with 8 bases lining up with TRBD1. This CDR3 region has 17 residues. The V and J ends lost 2 bases and 4 bases, in that order; junction bases with no gene match: 10. In germline, CDR1 is SGDLS, CDR2 YYNGEE. In DNA form, the CDR3 reads TGTGCCAGCAGCGTTCAGGGGGCGTCTGTTGGCACCGGGGAGCTGTTTTTT. Amino acid sequence: CASSVQGASVGTGELFF.

This rearrangement joins TRBV27 to TRBJ2-3; 7 bases line up with TRBD1. V was clipped by 6 bases and J by 2 bases; unmatched bases: 5. Germline V gene data show CDR1 as MNHEY and CDR2 as SMNVEV (reference sequence). This CDR3 is 14 amino acids long. The CDR3 here is CASSQDRFTDTQYF. CDR3 in DNA: TGTGCCAGCAGCCAGGACAGGTTCACAGATACGCAGTATTTT.

This rearrangement joins TRBV4-1 to TRBJ2-5, with a weak D call TRBD2 (6 bases). The CDR3 sequence is 15 residues long. Trimming stripped 4 bases from V and 4 bases from J, with 16 bases between. Germline loops: CDR1 MGHRA, CDR2 YSYEKL. The CDR3 DNA follows: TGCGCCAGCAGCCCGCGGGACTCCCCCCGAGAGACCCAGTACTTC. Amino acids: CASSPRDSPRETQYF.

With regard to this clone: Other DNA sequences in this specimen translate into the identical CDR3. The chain carries TRBV5-1 and TRBJ2-7; D is possibly TRBD1 (5 bases). CDR1 SGHRS and CDR2 YFSETQ come from the germline V gene. Trimming cost V 0 bases and J 2 bases, with 9 bases left between them. This CDR3 has 14 amino acids. The CDR3: CASSLAQGTYEQYF. As DNA, the CDR3 is TGCGCCAGCAGCTTGGCGCAGGGCACCTACGAGCAGTACTTC.